The next 30 T cell receptor beta chains were all read from a single sample in a study of blood T cell repertoires in COVID-19. The data were produced by immunoSEQ multiplex PCR, yet TCRdb's version contains in-frame clones alone and is incomplete. The repertoire has about 130,000 clones, approximately 82% of them found once; the top ten carry about 3.8%. Sequencing was performed on peripheral blood. The receptors were sampled from a woman aged 50 to 60 with acute or convalescent COVID-19.

V usage is TRBV2 and J usage is TRBJ2-3; D ambiguous. The CDR3 runs to 12 residues. The germline gives CDR1 SNHLY, CDR2 FYNNEI. The ends were cut back, 6 bases at V and 0 bases at J, with 4 bases in the middle. CDR3 coding DNA: TGTGCCAGCAGCCCTAGCACAGATACGCAGTATTTT. Its translation is CASSPSTDTQYF.

This chain uses TRBV6-5 with TRBJ1-2; 9 positions agree with TRBD1. The CDR3 totals 14 residues. Germline-derived CDR1 and CDR2 are MNHEY and SVGAGI. The V segment lost 7 bases and the J segment 8 bases; nucleotides outside the gene matches: 11. CDR3 bases: TGTGCCAGCATAAGTTTACAGGGGGCTGGAGGCTACACCTTC. Its translation is CASISLQGAGGYTF.

The chain carries TRBV7-3 and TRBJ1-2; 7 bases fit TRBD1. The CDR3 loop spans 16 amino acids. Trimming cost V 3 bases and J 4 bases; bases outside gene matches: 11. Germline lookup yields CDR1 SGHTA and CDR2 FQGTGA. In nucleotides, the CDR3 is TGTGCCAGCAGCTTGACAGGGCCGACCGGGGGCTATGGCTACACCTTC. Translation gives CASSLTGPTGGYGYTF.

The chain joins TRBV30 to TRBJ1-1, with 8 bases aligning to TRBD1. The CDR3 sequence is 16 residues long. Germline V lookup: CDR1 GTSNPN, CDR2 SVGIG (reference sequence). With V trimmed by 3 bases and J by 0 bases, 9 bases remained unmatched. The CDR3 DNA reads as TGTGCCTGGAGAGGGCAGGGGGCTGTCATGAACACTGAAGCTTTCTTT. Its protein is CAWRGQGAVMNTEAFF.

V and J are TRBV19 and TRBJ2-3; a weak D match, TRBD1 (6 bases). CDR3 length: 13 amino acids. V lost 8 bases and J 1 base, leaving 10 bases between the germline ends. Germline values: CDR1 LNHDA, CDR2 SQIVND (reference sequence). For the CDR3, the DNA is TGTGCCAGTGGGGGCGCAGGCACAGATACGCAGTATTTT. This sequence encodes CASGGAGTDTQYF.

The V gene is TRBV7-9, the J gene TRBJ1-6; D not certain. Germline V gene lookup returns CDR1 SEHNR and CDR2 FQNEAQ (reference sequence). The V and J ends lost 1 base and 6 bases respectively, with 10 bases between them. The CDR3 is made up of 15 amino acids. Here the CDR3 reads CASSLGAGSNSPLHF. CDR3 nucleotide sequence: TGTGCCAGCAGCTTAGGCGCCGGGTCTAATTCACCCCTCCACTTT.

The chain couples TRBV2 to TRBJ2-7; 7 positions match TRBD2. Trimming at V came to 11 bases and at J to 4 bases, leaving 14 bases not matched to a gene. The CDR3 runs 14 residues. CDR1 SNHLY and CDR2 FYNNEI come from the germline V gene. CDR3 sequence reads: CAANLLAERYEQYF. The CDR3 nucleotides are TGTGCCGCAAATTTGCTAGCGGAGAGATACGAGCAGTACTTC.

The J gene is TRBJ1-2, the V gene TRBV19; 9 positions agree with TRBD1. The length of the CDR3 is 13 residues. Germline CDR1 and CDR2: LNHDA and SQIVND (reference sequence). Trimming took 7 bases from V and 9 from J; bases not matched to a gene: 9. In DNA form, the CDR3 reads TGTGCCAGTAAATTTGTCGGGACAGGGAGCTACACCTTC. It translates to CASKFVGTGSYTF.

This sequence joins TRBV3-1 (or the pseudogene TRBV3-2) and TRBJ2-5; no clear D. V was clipped by 1 base and J by 5 bases, with 14 bases between them. The CDR3 is 15 amino acids. CDR1 LGHDT and CDR2 YNNKEL come from the germline V gene (reference sequence). CDR3 loop: CASSQGSPVSETQYF. CDR3 sequence (DNA): TGTGCCAGCAGCCAAGGTAGCCCAGTAAGCGAGACCCAGTACTTC.

V is TRBV6-5 and J is TRBJ2-1; 11 bases align to TRBD2. This CDR3 comprises 14 residues. V lost 3 bases and J lost 9; bases outside the gene matches: 4. Germline V gene sequence: CDR1 MNHEY, CDR2 SVGAGI. As DNA, the CDR3 is TGTGCCAGCAGTTATAGCGGGAGGGCCCGTGAGCAGTTCTTC. Its protein product is CASSYSGRAREQFF.

The chain links TRBV30 to TRBJ2-3; tentative D call: TRBD2 (5 bases). The CDR3 consists of 13 residues. V was cut by 0 bases and J by 4 bases, with 8 bases left in between. Germline V gene lookup returns CDR1 GTSNPN and CDR2 SVGIG (reference sequence). CDR3 loop: CAWSVLVADTQYF. For the CDR3, the DNA is TGTGCCTGGAGTGTACTAGTCGCAGATACGCAGTATTTT.

The rearrangement links TRBV6-7 to TRBJ1-1; D may be TRBD1 (5 bases). TRBV6-7 carries the ORF label, with uncertain function. With 6 bases removed from V and 10 bases from J, the gap between germline ends came to 12 bases. CDR3 size: 11 residues. As DNA, the CDR3 is TGTGCCAGCAGAGACAGCCGTACAGCTTTCTTT. Amino acid sequence: CASRDSRTAFF.

V gene TRBV10-3 combines with J gene TRBJ2-5; TRBD1 matches at 8 bases. V lost 3 bases and J lost 3; bases outside the gene matches: 6. Per the germline V gene, CDR1 is ENHRY and CDR2 is SYGVKD. The CDR3 is made up of 15 amino acids. The chain's CDR3 is CAISDLGQGEETQYF. In DNA, the CDR3 is TGTGCCATCAGTGACCTCGGACAGGGTGAAGAGACCCAGTACTTC.

V and J are TRBV2 and TRBJ2-2; the D gene is possibly TRBD1 (5 bases). V lost 6 bases and J 2 bases, leaving 13 bases between the germline ends. This CDR3 has 15 amino acids. CDR1 is SNHLY, CDR2 FYNNEI, per germline. The CDR3 sequence is CASRGQTVNTGELFF. In nucleotides, the CDR3 is TGTGCCAGCAGGGGCCAGACAGTCAACACCGGGGAGCTGTTTTTT.

The chain employs TRBV7-2 and TRBJ2-5; 10 positions agree with TRBD2. The CDR3 has 14 amino acids. V was clipped by 5 bases and J by 3 bases; unmatched bases: 3. The V gene's germline CDR1 is SGHTA and CDR2 FQGNSA. The CDR3 coding sequence is TGTGCCAGCAGCATTGGACTAGCGGAAGAGACCCAGTACTTC. Translating it yields CASSIGLAEETQYF.

The chain uses TRBV25-1 and TRBJ1-4; D gene uncertain. Trimming took off 3 bases at V and 8 bases at J, with 16 bases between the two ends. CDR1 and CDR2 from the germline V gene are MGHDK and SYGVNS. This CDR3 spans 15 amino acids. The CDR3 bases are TGTGCCAGCAGTGACCGTGACACTCTGAGCGAAAAACTGTTTTTT. This translates into CASSDRDTLSEKLFF.

V is TRBV6-1 and J is TRBJ2-5; a weak D match, TRBD1 (6 bases). Per the germline V gene, CDR1 is MNHNS and CDR2 is SASEGT. The CDR3 has 15 amino acids. V was shortened by 2 bases and J by 5 bases, with 15 bases between the two germline ends. The CDR3 nucleotides are TGTGCCAGCAGTGAATACAACAGGGTTGATGAGACCCAGTACTTC. Its protein is CASSEYNRVDETQYF.

The chain recombines TRBV27 with TRBJ1-5, with D possibly being TRBD1 (6 bases). The CDR3 has 16 residues. Trimming took 6 bases from V and 0 from J, leaving 15 bases between them. Looked up from germline, CDR1 is MNHEY and CDR2 is SMNVEV (reference sequence). CDR3 bases: TGTGCCAGCAGCCCTAGGGGGTCCTATAGCAATCAGCCCCAGCATTTT. Its protein is CASSPRGSYSNQPQHF.

This chain connects TRBV28 to TRBJ1-4; 7 nucleotides agree with TRBD1. The V gene end was trimmed by 5 bases and the J gene end by 7 bases; junction bases not matched to a gene: 4. Germline V gene sequence: CDR1 MDHEN, CDR2 SYDVKM. This CDR3 region has 13 residues. The CDR3, as DNA: TGTGCCAGCAGTCGACAGGGCGGTGAAAAACTGTTTTTT. Its translation: CASSRQGGEKLFF.

The chain links TRBV9 to TRBJ2-5; a weak D match, TRBD1 (5 bases). The germline V and J ends were trimmed by 0 bases and 2 bases, with 17 bases remaining between them. The CDR3 contains 17 residues. Germline CDR1 and CDR2: SGDLS and YYNGEE. CDR3 nucleotide sequence: TGTGCCAGCAGCGTAGGGGGCACGGGTGATAATCAAGAGACCCAGTACTTC. It yields the protein CASSVGGTGDNQETQYF. Full variable domain (outside the CDR3, taken from reference TRBV9 and TRBJ2-5): DSGVTQTPKHLITATGQRVTLRCSPRSGDLSVYWYQQSLDQGLQFLIQYYNGEERAKGNILERFSAQQFPDLHSELNLSSLELGDSALYFCASSVGGTGDNQETQYFGPGTRLLVL.

Notes on this clone: The sample holds other DNA sequences that translate to the same CDR3. The chain recombines TRBV5-1 with TRBJ2-7; 10 bases fit TRBD1. V lost 0 bases, J lost 4 bases, and 1 base stayed unmatched. CDR1 is SGHRS and CDR2 is YFSETQ in the germline V gene. This CDR3 has 14 amino acids. The CDR3: CASSLGQGAYEQYF. For the CDR3, the DNA is TGCGCCAGCAGCTTGGGACAGGGGGCTTACGAGCAGTACTTC. Based on the CDR3 plus reference TRBV5-1 and TRBJ2-7, the full variable domain is KAGVTQTPRYLIKTRGQQVTLSCSPISGHRSVSWYQQTPGQGLQFLFEYFSETQRNKGNFPGRFSGRQFSNSRSEMNVSTLELGDSALYLCASSLGQGAYEQYFGPGTRLTVT.

The rearrangement uses TRBV19 and TRBJ1-4; D unclear. The CDR3 consists of 15 residues. The germline gives CDR1 LNHDA, CDR2 SQIVND (reference sequence). The germline V and J ends were trimmed by 4 bases and 0 bases, with 9 bases remaining between them. The CDR3 DNA follows: TGTGCCAGTAGTAGGGCAGGCACAACTAATGAAAAACTGTTTTTT. Amino acid sequence: CASSRAGTTNEKLFF.

The chain has TRBV2 and TRBJ2-1; 11 bases are shared with TRBD2. There are 13 residues in the CDR3. Germline assignment: CDR1 SNHLY and CDR2 FYNNEI. Trimming removed 6 bases from V and 11 bases from J; junction bases left unmatched: 6. CDR3 in DNA: TGTGCCAGCAGGGAGGGACTAGCGGCTAAGCAGTTCTTC. Translating gives CASREGLAAKQFF. Variable domain in full (rest from reference TRBV2 and TRBJ2-1): EPEVTQTPSHQVTQMGQEVILRCVPISNHLYFYWYRQILGQKVEFLVSFYNNEISEKSEIFDDQFSVERPDGSNFTLKIRSTKLEDSAMYFCASREGLAAKQFFGPGTRLTVL.

The chain joins TRBV5-1 to TRBJ1-1; D is possibly TRBD1 (6 bases). This CDR3 has 13 residues. Trimming took off 4 bases at V and 0 bases at J, with 7 bases between the two ends. CDR1 is SGHRS and CDR2 is YFSETQ in the germline V gene. CDR3 bases: TGCGCCAGCAGCGAGGGGGTGAACACTGAAGCTTTCTTT. It encodes CASSEGVNTEAFF.

This chain connects TRBV5-5 to TRBJ2-3; 8 positions match TRBD1. The germline V gene has CDR1 SGHKS and CDR2 YYEKEE (reference sequence). V lost 0 bases and J lost 3; bases outside the gene matches: 3. The CDR3 consists of 15 residues. CDR3 sequence (DNA): TGTGCCAGCAGCTTGGGACAGGGGAGGACAGATACGCAGTATTTT. This translates into CASSLGQGRTDTQYF.

V gene TRBV5-1 combines with J gene TRBJ2-1, with TRBD1 matching over 7 bases. The CDR3 extends over 16 amino acids. CDR1 is SGHRS, CDR2 YFSETQ, per germline. The trim removed 8 bases at V and 1 base at J, leaving 12 bases unmatched. CDR3 in DNA: TGCGCCAGTTTTCCTAACACAGGGGAGTCCTACAATGAGCAGTTCTTC. This encodes CASFPNTGESYNEQFF.

Worth noting for this clone: Because the CDR3's place on the DNA is in doubt, the DNA is left out and the CDR3 is given as listed by TCRdb. The genes are TRBV28 and TRBJ2-7; the table gives TRBD1 as D, unverified against the DNA. Germline values: CDR1 MDHEN, CDR2 SYDVKM. Inclusive of both ends, the CDR3 amounts to 14 amino acids. CDR3 in amino acids: CASSTSTGGYEQYF.

The chain has TRBV9 and TRBJ1-2, with a possible D match to TRBD1 (6 bases). CDR3 length: 15 residues. V was clipped by 4 bases and J by 3 bases, with 16 bases between them. The V gene's germline CDR1 is SGDLS and CDR2 YYNGEE. CDR3 sequence (DNA): TGTGCCAGCAGCCCAGATCCAGGGGCTCACTATGGCTACACCTTC. Amino acid sequence: CASSPDPGAHYGYTF.

CDR3 region: CAISESWQDYGYTF. The CDR3 DNA reads TGTGCCATCAGTGAGTCGTGGCAGGACTATGGCTACACCTTC. This rearrangement joins TRBV10-3 to TRBJ1-2; D not certain. Germline V gene data show CDR1 as ENHRY and CDR2 as SYGVKD. The germline V and J ends were trimmed by 0 bases and 3 bases, with 8 bases remaining between them. CDR3 length: 14 residues.

CDR3 in DNA: TGTGCCGGACGGGACAGGAACTCTGGAAACACCATATATTTT. Its protein product is CAGRDRNSGNTIYF. The chain is built from TRBV7-9 and TRBJ1-3, with 8 bases fitting TRBD1. V dropped 11 bases and J dropped 0; count of bases not matched to a gene: 6. CDR1 and CDR2 (germline): SEHNR, FQNEAQ (reference sequence). CDR3 length: 14 residues.